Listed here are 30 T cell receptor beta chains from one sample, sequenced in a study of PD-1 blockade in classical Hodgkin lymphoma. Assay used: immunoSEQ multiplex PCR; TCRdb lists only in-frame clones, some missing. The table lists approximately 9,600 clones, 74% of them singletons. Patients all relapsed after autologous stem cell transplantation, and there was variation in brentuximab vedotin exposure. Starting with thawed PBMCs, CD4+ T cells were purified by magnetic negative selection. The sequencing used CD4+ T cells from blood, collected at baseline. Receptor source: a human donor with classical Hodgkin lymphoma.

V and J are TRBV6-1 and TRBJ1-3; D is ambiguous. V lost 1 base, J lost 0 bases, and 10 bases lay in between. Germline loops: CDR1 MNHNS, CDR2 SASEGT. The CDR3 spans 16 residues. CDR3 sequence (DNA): TGTGCCAGCAGTGAAGTGTGGACGAGCTCTGGAAACACCATATATTTT. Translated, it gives CASSEVWTSSGNTIYF.

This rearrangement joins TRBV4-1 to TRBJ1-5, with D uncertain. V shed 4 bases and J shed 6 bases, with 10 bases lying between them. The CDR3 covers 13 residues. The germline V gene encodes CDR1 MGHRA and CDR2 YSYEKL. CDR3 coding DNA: TGCGCCAGCAGCCTCCAGAGGAGTCAGCCCCAGCATTTT. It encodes CASSLQRSQPQHF.

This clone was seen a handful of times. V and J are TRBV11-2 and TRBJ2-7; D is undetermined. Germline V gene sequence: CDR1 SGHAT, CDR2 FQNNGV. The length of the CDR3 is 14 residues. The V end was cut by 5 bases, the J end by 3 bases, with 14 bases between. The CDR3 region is CASSDSLRDYEQYF. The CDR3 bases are TGTGCCAGCAGCGACTCCCTTAGGGACTACGAGCAGTACTTC.

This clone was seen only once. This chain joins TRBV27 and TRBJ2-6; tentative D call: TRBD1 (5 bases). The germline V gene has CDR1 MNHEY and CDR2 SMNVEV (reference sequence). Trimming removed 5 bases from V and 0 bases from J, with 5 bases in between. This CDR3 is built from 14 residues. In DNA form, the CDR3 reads TGTGCCAGCAGTCAGGGCTCTGGGGCCAACGTCCTGACTTTC. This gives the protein CASSQGSGANVLTF. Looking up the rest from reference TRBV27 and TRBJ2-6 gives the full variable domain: EAQVTQNPRYLITVTGKKLTVTCSQNMNHEYMSWYRQDPGLGLRQIYYSMNVEVTDKGDVPEGYKVSRKEKRNFPLILESPSPNQTSLYFCASSQGSGANVLTFGAGSRLTVL.

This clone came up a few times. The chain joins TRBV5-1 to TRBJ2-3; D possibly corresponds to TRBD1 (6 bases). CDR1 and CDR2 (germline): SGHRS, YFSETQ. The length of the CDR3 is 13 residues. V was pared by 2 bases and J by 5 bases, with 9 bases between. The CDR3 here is CASSFWGRDTQYF. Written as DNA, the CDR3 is TGCGCCAGCAGCTTTTGGGGGCGAGATACGCAGTATTTT. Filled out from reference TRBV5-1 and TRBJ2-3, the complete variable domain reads KAGVTQTPRYLIKTRGQQVTLSCSPISGHRSVSWYQQTPGQGLQFLFEYFSETQRNKGNFPGRFSGRQFSNSRSEMNVSTLELGDSALYLCASSFWGRDTQYFGPGTRLTVL.

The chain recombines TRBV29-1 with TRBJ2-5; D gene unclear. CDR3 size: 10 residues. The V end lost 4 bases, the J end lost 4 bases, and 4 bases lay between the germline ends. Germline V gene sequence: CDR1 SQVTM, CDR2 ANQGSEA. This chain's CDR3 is CSVAGETQYF. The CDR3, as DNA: TGCAGCGTTGCCGGAGAGACCCAGTACTTC.

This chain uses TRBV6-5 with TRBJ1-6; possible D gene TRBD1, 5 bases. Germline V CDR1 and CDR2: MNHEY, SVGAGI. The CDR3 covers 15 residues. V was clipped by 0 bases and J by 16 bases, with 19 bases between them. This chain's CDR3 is CASSYSPGLQSSLHF. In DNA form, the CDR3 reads TGTGCCAGCAGTTACTCTCCGGGACTCCAAAGCTCTCTCCACTTT.

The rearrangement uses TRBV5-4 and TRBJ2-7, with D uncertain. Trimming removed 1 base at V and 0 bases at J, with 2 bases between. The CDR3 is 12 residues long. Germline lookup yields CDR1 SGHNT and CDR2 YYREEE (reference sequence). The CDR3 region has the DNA TGTGCCAGCAGCTTGAACTCCTACGAGCAGTACTTC. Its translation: CASSLNSYEQYF.

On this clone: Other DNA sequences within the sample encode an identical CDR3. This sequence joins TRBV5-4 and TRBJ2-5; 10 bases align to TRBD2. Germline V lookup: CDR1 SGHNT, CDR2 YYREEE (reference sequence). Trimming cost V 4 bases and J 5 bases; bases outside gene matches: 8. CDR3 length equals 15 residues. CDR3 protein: CASSPGLAGEETQYF. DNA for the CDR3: TGTGCCAGCAGCCCGGGGCTAGCGGGAGAGGAGACCCAGTACTTC.

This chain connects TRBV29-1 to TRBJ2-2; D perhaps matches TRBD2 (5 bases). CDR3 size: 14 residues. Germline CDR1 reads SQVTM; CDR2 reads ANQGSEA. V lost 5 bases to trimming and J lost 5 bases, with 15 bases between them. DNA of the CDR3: TGCAGCGTTATTAAGGGAGCTTCGACCGGGGAGCTGTTTTTT. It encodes CSVIKGASTGELFF.

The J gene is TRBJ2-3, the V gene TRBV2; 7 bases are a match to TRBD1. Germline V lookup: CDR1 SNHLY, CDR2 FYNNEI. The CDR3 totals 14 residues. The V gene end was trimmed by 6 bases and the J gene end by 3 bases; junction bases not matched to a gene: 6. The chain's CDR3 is CASSVGGGTDTQYF. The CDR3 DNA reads TGTGCCAGCAGCGTAGGGGGCGGGACAGATACGCAGTATTTT.

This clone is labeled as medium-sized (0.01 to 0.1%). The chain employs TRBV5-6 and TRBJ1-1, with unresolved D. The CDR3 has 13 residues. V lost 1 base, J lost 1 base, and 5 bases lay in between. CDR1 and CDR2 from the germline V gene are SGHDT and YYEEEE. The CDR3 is CASSLFANTEAFF. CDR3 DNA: TGTGCCAGCAGCTTGTTCGCGAACACTGAAGCTTTCTTT.

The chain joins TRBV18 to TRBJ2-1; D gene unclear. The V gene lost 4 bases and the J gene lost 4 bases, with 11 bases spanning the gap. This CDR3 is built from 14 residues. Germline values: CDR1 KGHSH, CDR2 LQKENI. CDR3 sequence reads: CASSLGRYYNEQFF. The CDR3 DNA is TGTGCCAGCTCACTCGGACGCTATTACAATGAGCAGTTCTTC.

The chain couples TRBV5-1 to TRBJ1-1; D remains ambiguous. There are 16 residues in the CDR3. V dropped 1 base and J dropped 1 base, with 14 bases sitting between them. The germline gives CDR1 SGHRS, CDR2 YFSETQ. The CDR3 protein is CASSLSWLGGNTEAFF. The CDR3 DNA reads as TGCGCCAGCAGCTTGTCTTGGTTAGGAGGGAACACTGAAGCTTTCTTT.

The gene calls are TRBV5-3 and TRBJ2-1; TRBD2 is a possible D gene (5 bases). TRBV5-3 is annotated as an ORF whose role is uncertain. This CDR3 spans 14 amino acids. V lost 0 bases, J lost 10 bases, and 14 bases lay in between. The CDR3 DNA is TGTGCCAGAAGCTTGGCCTGTTCAAGCGGCGAGCAGTTCTTC. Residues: CARSLACSSGEQFF.

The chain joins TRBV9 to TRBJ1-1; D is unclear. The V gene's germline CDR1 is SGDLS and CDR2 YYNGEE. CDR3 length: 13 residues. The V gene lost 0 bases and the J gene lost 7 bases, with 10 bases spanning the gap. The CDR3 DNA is TGTGCCAGCAGCGTAGACGTTGAGGGTGAAGCTTTCTTT. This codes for CASSVDVEGEAFF.

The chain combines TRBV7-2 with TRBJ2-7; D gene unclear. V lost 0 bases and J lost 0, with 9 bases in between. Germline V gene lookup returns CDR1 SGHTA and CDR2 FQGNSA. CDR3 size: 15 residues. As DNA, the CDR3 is TGTGCCAGCAGCTTAGCCGGCGGTAGCTCCTACGAGCAGTACTTC. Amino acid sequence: CASSLAGGSSYEQYF.

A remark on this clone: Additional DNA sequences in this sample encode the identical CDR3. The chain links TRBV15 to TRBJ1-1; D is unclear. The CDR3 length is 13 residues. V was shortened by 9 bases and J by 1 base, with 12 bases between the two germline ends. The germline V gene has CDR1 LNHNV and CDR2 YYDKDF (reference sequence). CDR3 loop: CATSTFGNTEAFF. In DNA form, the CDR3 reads TGTGCCACTAGTACTTTCGGGAACACTGAAGCTTTCTTT.

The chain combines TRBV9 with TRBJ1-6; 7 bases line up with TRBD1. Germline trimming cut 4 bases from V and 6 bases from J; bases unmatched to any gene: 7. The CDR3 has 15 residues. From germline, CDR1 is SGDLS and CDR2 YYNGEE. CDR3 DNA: TGTGCCAGCAGCCTCGGGACAGTTCTTAATTCACCCCTCCACTTT. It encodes CASSLGTVLNSPLHF.

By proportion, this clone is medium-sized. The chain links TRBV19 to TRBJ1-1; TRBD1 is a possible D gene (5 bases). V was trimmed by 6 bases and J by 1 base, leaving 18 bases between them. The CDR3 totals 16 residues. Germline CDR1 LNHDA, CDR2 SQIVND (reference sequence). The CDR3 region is CASRSAPGSENTEAFF. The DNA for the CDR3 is TGTGCCAGTAGAAGCGCCCCAGGGAGCGAGAACACTGAAGCTTTCTTT.

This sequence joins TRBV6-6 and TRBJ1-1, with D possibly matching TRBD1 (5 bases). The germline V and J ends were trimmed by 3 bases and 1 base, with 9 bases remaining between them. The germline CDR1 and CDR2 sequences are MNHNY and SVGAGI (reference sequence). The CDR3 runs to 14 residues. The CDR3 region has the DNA TGTGCCAGCAGTTATCAGGGTTCGAACACTGAAGCTTTCTTT. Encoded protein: CASSYQGSNTEAFF.

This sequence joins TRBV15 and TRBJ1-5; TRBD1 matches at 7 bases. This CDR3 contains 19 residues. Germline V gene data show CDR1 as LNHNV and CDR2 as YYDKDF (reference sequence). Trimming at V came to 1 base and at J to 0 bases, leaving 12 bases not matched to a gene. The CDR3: CATSRGGAGGTFSNQPQHF. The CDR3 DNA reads TGTGCCACCAGCAGAGGAGGGGCAGGGGGGACCTTTAGCAATCAGCCCCAGCATTTT.

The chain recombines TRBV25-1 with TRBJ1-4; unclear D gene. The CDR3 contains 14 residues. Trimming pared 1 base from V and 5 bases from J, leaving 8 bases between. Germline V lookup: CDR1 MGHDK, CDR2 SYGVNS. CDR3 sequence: CASSEFTENEKLFF. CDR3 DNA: TGTGCCAGCAGTGAATTCACGGAAAATGAAAAACTGTTTTTT. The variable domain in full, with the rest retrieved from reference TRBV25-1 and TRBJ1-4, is EADIYQTPRYLVIGTGKKITLECSQTMGHDKMYWYQQDPGMELHLIHYSYGVNSTEKGDLSSESTVSRIRTEHFPLTLESARPSHTSQYLCASSEFTENEKLFFGSGTQLSVL.

The DNA of the CDR3 is TGTGCCAGCTCACCACCTCCAGGGCGGGAGACCCAGTACTTC. As protein: CASSPPPGRETQYF. J is TRBJ2-5 and V is TRBV18; a weak D match, TRBD1 (5 bases). The germline V and J ends were trimmed by 0 bases and 5 bases, with 10 bases remaining between them. CDR1 and CDR2 (germline): KGHSH, LQKENI. The CDR3 is 14 residues long.

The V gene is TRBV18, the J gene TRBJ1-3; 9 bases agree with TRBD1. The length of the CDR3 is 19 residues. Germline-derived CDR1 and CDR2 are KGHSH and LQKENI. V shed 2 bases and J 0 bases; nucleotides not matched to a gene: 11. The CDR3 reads CASSPGFRDRAYSGNTIYF. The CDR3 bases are TGTGCCAGCTCACCAGGGTTCCGGGACAGGGCTTACTCTGGAAACACCATATATTTT.

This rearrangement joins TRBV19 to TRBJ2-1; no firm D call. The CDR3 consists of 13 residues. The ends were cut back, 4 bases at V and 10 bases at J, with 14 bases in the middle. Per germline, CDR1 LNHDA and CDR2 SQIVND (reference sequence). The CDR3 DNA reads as TGTGCCAGTAGTACGGTCCGACGGCACGAGCAGTTCTTC. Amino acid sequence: CASSTVRRHEQFF.

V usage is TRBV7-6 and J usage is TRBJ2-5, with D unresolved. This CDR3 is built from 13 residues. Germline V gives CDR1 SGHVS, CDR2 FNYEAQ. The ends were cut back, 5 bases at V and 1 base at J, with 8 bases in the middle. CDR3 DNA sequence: TGTGCCAGCAGCCCGGACCGCCAAGAGACCCAGTACTTC. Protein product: CASSPDRQETQYF.

The CDR3, as DNA: TGCGCCAGCAGCTCCCGCACAGGTAGCTCCTACGAGCAGTACTTC. Protein: CASSSRTGSSYEQYF. This sequence joins TRBV5-1 and TRBJ2-7, with D perhaps matching TRBD1 (5 bases). The CDR3 has 15 residues. Per the germline V gene, CDR1 is SGHRS and CDR2 is YFSETQ. The V end was cut by 3 bases, the J end by 0 bases, with 13 bases between.

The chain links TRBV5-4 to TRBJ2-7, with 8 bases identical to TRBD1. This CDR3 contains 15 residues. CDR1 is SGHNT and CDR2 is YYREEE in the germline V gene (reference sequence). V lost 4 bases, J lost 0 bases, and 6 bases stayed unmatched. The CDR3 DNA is TGTGCCAGCAGCGCATGGGACAGGAGCTCCTACGAGCAGTACTTC. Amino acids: CASSAWDRSSYEQYF.

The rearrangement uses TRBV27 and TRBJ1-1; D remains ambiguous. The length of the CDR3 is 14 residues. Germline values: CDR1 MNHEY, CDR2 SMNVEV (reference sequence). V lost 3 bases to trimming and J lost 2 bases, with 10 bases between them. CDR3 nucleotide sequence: TGTGCCAGCAGTTTCCGTGGGGTAAACACTGAAGCTTTCTTT. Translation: CASSFRGVNTEAFF.